The entry that follows covers one T cell receptor (beta chain) sequence. Its specificity is not known. Oncomine TCR Beta short-read sequencing was applied to DNA from cultured CD4+ T cells. MiXCR, run by TCRdb on the PCR reads, gives a single entry per CDR3 protein. The table records around 19,000 distinct CDR3 sequences, 45% to 60% of them present only once. Treatment indicated: approximately nine-day PBMC culture with coronavirus spike peptide pools or control peptides (ViraFEST assay). V shed 6 bases, J shed 4 bases, and the junction held 13 bases outside the gene matches. The CDR3 has 16 amino acids. Germline-derived CDR1 and CDR2 are SQVTM and ANQGSEA. The sample belongs to a study of vaccination and CD4 T cells after COVID-19.

The sample consisted of CD4+ T cells from blood, cultured in vitro. The clonotype was recovered from a human donor who had recovered from COVID-19. This chain joins TRBV29-1 and TRBJ2-5, with 11 bases matching TRBD2. CDR3 loop: CSVPTSGSSLGETQYF. The CDR3 DNA sequence: TGCAGCGTCCCCACTAGCGGGAGTTCCTTGGGAGAGACCCAGTACTTC.